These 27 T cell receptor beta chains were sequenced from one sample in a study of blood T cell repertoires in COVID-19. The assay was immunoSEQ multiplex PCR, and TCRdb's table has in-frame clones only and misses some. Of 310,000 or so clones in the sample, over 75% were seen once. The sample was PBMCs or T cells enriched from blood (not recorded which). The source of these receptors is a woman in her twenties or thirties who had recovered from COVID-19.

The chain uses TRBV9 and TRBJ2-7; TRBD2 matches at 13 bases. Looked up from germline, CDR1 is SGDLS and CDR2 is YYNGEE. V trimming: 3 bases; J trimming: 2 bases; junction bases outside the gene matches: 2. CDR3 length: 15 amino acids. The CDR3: CASSAGTSGTYEQYF. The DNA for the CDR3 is TGTGCCAGCAGCGCCGGGACTAGCGGGACCTACGAGCAGTACTTC. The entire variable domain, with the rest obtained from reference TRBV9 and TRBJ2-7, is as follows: DSGVTQTPKHLITATGQRVTLRCSPRSGDLSVYWYQQSLDQGLQFLIQYYNGEERAKGNILERFSAQQFPDLHSELNLSSLELGDSALYFCASSAGTSGTYEQYFGPGTRLTVT.

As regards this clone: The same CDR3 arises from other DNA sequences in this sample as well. CDR3 sequence reads: CASSRGLSGNTIYF. In nucleotides, the CDR3 is TGTGCCAGCAGCAGGGGGTTATCTGGAAACACCATATATTTT. The chain links TRBV28 to TRBJ1-3, with 7 bases fitting TRBD1. The CDR3 consists of 14 residues. The trim removed 6 bases at V and 1 base at J, leaving 3 bases unmatched. Germline V gene sequence: CDR1 MDHEN, CDR2 SYDVKM.

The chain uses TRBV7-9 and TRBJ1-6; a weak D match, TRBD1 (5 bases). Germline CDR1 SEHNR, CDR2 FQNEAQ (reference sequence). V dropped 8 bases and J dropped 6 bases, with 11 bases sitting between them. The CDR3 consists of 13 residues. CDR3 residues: CASGGGSNSPLHF. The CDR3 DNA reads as TGTGCCAGCGGCGGGGGATCTAATTCACCCCTCCACTTT.

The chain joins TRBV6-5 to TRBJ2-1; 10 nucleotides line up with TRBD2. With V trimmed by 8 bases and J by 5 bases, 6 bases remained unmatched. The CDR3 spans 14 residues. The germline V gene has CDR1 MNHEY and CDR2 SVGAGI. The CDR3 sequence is CASALAGANNEQFF. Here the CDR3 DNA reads TGTGCCAGCGCCCTAGCGGGAGCAAACAATGAGCAGTTCTTC.

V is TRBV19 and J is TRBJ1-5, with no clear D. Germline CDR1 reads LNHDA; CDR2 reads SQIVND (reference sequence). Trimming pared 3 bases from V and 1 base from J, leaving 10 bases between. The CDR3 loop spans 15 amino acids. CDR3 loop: CASSIGDLSNQPQHF. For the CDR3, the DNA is TGTGCCAGTAGTATCGGGGATCTCAGCAATCAGCCCCAGCATTTT.

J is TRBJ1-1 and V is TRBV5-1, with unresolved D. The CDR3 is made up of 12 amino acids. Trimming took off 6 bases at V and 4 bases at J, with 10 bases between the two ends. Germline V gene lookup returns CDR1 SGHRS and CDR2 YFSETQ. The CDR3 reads CASMEGGTEAFF. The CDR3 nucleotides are TGCGCCAGCATGGAGGGCGGCACTGAAGCTTTCTTT. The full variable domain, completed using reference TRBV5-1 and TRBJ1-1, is KAGVTQTPRYLIKTRGQQVTLSCSPISGHRSVSWYQQTPGQGLQFLFEYFSETQRNKGNFPGRFSGRQFSNSRSEMNVSTLELGDSALYLCASMEGGTEAFFGQGTRLTVV.

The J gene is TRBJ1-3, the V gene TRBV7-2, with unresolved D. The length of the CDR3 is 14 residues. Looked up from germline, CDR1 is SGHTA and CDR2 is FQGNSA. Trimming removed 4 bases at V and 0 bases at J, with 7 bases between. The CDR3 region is CASSSGFSGNTIYF. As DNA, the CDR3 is TGTGCCAGCAGCTCGGGTTTCTCTGGAAACACCATATATTTT.

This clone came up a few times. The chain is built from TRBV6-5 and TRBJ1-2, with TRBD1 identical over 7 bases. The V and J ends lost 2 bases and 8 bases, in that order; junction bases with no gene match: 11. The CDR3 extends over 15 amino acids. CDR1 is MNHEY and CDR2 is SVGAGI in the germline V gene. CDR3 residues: CASSYQSQGVGGYTF. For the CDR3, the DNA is TGTGCCAGCAGTTACCAGAGCCAGGGGGTAGGGGGCTACACCTTC.

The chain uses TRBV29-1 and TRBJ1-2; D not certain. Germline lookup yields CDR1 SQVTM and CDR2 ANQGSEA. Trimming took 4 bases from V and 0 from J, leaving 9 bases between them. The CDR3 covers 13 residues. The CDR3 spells CSVVRVPNYGYTF. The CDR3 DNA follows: TGCAGCGTTGTTCGGGTACCTAACTATGGCTACACCTTC. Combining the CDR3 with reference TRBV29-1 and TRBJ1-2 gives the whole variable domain SAVISQKPSRDICQRGTSLTIQCQVDSQVTMMFWYRQQPGQSLTLIATANQGSEATYESGFVIDKFPISRPNLTFSTLTVSNMSPEDSSIYLCSVVRVPNYGYTFGSGTRLTVV.

The CDR3 loop is CASREGAGQEGYTF. Written as DNA, the CDR3 is TGTGCCAGCAGGGAGGGGGCCGGACAGGAAGGCTACACCTTC. The chain uses TRBV7-8 and TRBJ1-2, with 7 positions matching TRBD1. The V gene end was trimmed by 6 bases and the J gene end by 8 bases; junction bases not matched to a gene: 12. CDR1 and CDR2 (germline): SGHVS, FQNEAQ. The CDR3 is made up of 14 amino acids.

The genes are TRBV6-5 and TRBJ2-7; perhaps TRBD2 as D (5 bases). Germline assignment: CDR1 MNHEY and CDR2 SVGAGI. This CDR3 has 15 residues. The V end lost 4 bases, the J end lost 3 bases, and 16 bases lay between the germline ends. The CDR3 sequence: CASSSSVGLSYEQYF. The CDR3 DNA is TGTGCCAGCAGTTCCTCCGTTGGACTGAGCTACGAGCAGTACTTC.

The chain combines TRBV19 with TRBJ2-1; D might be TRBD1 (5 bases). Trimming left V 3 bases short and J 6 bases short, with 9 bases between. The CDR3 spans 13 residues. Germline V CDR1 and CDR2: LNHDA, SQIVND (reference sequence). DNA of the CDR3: TGTGCCAGTAGTATGCAGCAGGGCAATGAGCAGTTCTTC. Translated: CASSMQQGNEQFF.

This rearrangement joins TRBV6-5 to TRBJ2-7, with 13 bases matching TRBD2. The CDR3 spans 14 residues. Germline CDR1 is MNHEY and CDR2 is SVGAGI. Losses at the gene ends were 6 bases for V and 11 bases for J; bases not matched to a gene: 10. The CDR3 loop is CASSPPGTSGMEYF. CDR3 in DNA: TGTGCCAGCAGCCCACCCGGGACTAGCGGGATGGAGTACTTC.

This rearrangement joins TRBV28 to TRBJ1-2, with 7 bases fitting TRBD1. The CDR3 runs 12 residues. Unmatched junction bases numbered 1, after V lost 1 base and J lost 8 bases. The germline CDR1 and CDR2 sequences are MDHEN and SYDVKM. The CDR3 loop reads CASSLLGGGYTF. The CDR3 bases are TGTGCCAGCAGTTTATTAGGGGGCGGCTACACCTTC.

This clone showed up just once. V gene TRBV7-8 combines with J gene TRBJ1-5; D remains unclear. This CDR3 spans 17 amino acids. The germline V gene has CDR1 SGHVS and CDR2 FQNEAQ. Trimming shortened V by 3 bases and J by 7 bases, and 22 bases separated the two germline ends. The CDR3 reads CASSFSRGKKVDQPQHF. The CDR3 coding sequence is TGTGCCAGCAGCTTCTCTAGAGGGAAGAAAGTGGACCAGCCCCAGCATTTT.

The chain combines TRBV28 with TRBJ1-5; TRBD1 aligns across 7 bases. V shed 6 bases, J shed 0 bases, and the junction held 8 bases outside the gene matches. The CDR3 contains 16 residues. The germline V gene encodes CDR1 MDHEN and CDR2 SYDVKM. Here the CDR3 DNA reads TGTGCCAGCAGACACCTGGGACAGACTAGCAATCAGCCCCAGCATTTT. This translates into CASRHLGQTSNQPQHF.

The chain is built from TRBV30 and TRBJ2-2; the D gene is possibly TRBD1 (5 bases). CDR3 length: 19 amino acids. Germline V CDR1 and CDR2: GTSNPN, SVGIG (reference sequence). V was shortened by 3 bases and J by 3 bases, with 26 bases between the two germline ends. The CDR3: CAWRSSTVSRPWDTGELFF. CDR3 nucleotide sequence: TGTGCCTGGAGATCCTCGACAGTCTCGCGGCCCTGGGACACCGGGGAGCTGTTTTTT.

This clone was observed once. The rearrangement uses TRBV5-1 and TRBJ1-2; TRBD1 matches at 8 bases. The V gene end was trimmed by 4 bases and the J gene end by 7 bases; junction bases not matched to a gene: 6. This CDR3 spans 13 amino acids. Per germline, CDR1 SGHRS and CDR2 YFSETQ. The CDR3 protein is CASSEGQGVGYTF. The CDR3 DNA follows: TGCGCCAGCAGCGAAGGACAGGGCGTTGGCTACACCTTC.

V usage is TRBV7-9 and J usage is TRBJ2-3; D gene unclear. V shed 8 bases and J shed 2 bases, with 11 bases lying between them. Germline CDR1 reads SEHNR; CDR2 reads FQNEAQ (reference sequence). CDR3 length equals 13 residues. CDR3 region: CASEDTDTDTQYF. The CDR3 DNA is TGTGCCAGCGAAGACACTGACACAGATACGCAGTATTTT.

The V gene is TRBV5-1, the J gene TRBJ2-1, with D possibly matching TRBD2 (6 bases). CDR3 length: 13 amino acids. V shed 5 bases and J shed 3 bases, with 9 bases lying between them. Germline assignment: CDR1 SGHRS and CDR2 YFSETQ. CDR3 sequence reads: CASRVADYNEQFF. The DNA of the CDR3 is TGCGCCAGCAGGGTAGCGGACTACAATGAGCAGTTCTTC.

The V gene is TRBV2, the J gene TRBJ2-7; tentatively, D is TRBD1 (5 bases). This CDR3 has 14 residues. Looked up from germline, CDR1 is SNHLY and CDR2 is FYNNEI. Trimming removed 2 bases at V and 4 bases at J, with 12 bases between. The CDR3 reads CASSERQGTYEQYF. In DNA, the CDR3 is TGTGCCAGCAGTGAACGGCAGGGTACGTACGAGCAGTACTTC.

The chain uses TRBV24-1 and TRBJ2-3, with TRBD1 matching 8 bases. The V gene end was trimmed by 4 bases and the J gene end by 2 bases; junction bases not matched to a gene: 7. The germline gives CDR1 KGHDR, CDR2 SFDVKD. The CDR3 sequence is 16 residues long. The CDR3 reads CATSDEGQGITDTQYF. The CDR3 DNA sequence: TGTGCCACCAGTGACGAAGGACAGGGAATCACAGATACGCAGTATTTT.

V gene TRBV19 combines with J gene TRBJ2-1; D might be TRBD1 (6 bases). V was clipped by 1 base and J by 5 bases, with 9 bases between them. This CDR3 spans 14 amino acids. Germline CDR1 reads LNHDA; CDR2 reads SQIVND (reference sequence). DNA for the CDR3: TGTGCCAGTAGTATAGTCCACAGGGACAATGAGCAGTTCTTC. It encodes CASSIVHRDNEQFF.

The CDR3 region is CASSRTGGLTYEQYF. CDR3 DNA sequence: TGTGCCAGCAGTCGGACAGGGGGCTTAACCTACGAGCAGTACTTC. The chain employs TRBV7-2 and TRBJ2-7; 11 bases match TRBD1. Germline V gene sequence: CDR1 SGHTA, CDR2 FQGNSA. The junction had 6 bases not matched to a gene; V was cut back by 6 bases and J by 2 bases. CDR3 length: 15 amino acids.

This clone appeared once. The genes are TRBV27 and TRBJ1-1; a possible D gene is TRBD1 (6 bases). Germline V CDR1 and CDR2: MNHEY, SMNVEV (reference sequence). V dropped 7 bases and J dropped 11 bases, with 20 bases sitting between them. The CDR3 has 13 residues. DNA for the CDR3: TGTGCCAGCAACACCATCAGGTGGGGGCAGGCTTTCTTT. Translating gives CASNTIRWGQAFF.

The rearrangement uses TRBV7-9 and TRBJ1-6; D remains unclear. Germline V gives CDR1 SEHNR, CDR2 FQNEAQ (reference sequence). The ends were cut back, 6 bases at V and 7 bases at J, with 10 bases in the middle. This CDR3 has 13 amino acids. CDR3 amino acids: CASRILENSPLHF. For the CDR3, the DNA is TGTGCCAGCAGAATACTGGAGAATTCACCCCTCCACTTT. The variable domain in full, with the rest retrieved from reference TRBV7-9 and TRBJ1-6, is DTGVSQNPRHKITKRGQNVTFRCDPISEHNRLYWYRQTLGQGPEFLTYFQNEAQLEKSRLLSDRFSAERPKGSFSTLEIQRTEQGDSAMYLCASRILENSPLHFGNGTRLTVT.

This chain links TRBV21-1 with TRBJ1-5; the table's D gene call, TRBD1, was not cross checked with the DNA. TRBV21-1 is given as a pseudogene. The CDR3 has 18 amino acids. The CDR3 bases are TGTGCCAGCAGCACTTCCTCAAGGCGACAGGTAACAGGACAGCCCCAGCATTTT. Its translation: CASSTSSRRQVTGQPQHF.